This paragraph covers one T cell receptor (beta chain) sequence. Per individual sample, total RNA of at least 5 micrograms was extracted. This sample is part of a study of blood T cells in healthy people across ages. With 2 bases removed from V and 0 bases from J, the gap between germline ends came to 11 bases. From germline, CDR1 is MGHDK and CDR2 SYGVNS. This CDR3 contains 16 residues. PCR was performed a second time for about 7 to 11 cycles using a sample-barcoded 5' primer and a J-beta primer mix. MiXCR was run by TCRdb on the 5' RACE reads, yielding one entry per CDR3 protein. The sample lists 600,000 to 800,000 distinct CDR3 sequences; roughly 20% were seen once.

The TCR was taken from an older man in good health. The V and J genes are TRBV25-1 and TRBJ2-1; D unclear. Specimen: blood. The CDR3 sequence: CASSERATRSYNEQFF. In DNA form, the CDR3 reads TGTGCCAGCAGTGAACGGGCGACCCGCTCCTACAATGAGCAGTTCTTC.